Listed below are T cell receptor beta chains from one sample, sequenced in a study of monozygotic twins with inflammatory bowel disease. From its re-call of the 5' RACE reads, TCRdb lists each CDR3 protein once, without DNA. In total, the table holds more than 300,000 distinct CDR3 sequences. Sequencing used blood. Receptors originate from a human donor with ulcerative colitis or Crohn's disease, or a healthy co-twin of an affected twin (not recorded which). CDR3s include the opening cysteine and the closing phenylalanine or tryptophan.

v_gene,j_gene,CDR3aa
TRBV7-3,TRBJ2-5,CASSTQQQETQYF
TRBV12-3/TRBV12-4,TRBJ2-2,CASSFYSGGRTGELFF
TRBV2,TRBJ1-2,CASSELGDRTIYGYTF
TRBV20-1,TRBJ1-2,CSANPTGVGGYTF
TRBV2,TRBJ1-5,CASSGLDQPQHF
TRBV4-1,TRBJ2-4,CASSQDQGPPQNIQYF
TRBV6-1,TRBJ1-5,CASSRTPVGGPQHF
TRBV5-1,TRBJ2-7,CASSQDRIEQYF
TRBV20-1,TRBJ2-1,CSAGGGLAGIPAFF
TRBV19,TRBJ1-3,CASIDRSSGNTIYF
TRBV5-1,TRBJ2-2,CASSLRETGELFF
TRBV5-1,TRBJ1-2,CASSLAGNRRYGYTF
TRBV9,TRBJ2-3,CASSRRVGEYTQYF
TRBV18,TRBJ2-3,CASSPVGDTDTQYF
TRBV12-3/TRBV12-4,TRBJ2-1,CASSLYGTGNNEQFF
TRBV5-1,TRBJ1-1,CASSLVVGGGTEAFF
TRBV7-2,TRBJ2-3,CASSLTSGGSTDTQYF
TRBV29-1,TRBJ1-1,CSVDWGGGNTEAFF
TRBV21-1,TRBJ2-7,CASSFRDRDFSGGDEQYF
TRBV7-6,TRBJ2-7,CASSLAMGTGGGEQYF
TRBV20-1,TRBJ1-2,CSARETGVYGYTF
TRBV7-2,TRBJ1-5,CASSLFRGSNQPQHF
TRBV7-7,TRBJ2-5,CASSYGTSGVQETQYF
TRBV7-2,TRBJ1-5,CASSSEGGRNQPQHF
TRBV6-2/TRBV6-3,TRBJ1-2,CASSYGGYGYTF
TRBV24-1,TRBJ2-3,CATSDSIWGSSTDTQYF
TRBV9,TRBJ1-1,CASSVVTVMNTEAFF
TRBV7-3,TRBJ2-3,CASSSGTTYTDTQYF
TRBV6-2/TRBV6-3,TRBJ2-7,CASSGRVWEQYF
TRBV15,TRBJ2-7,CATSSQLGYEQYF
TRBV11-2,TRBJ2-5,CASSLVRGQMETQYF
TRBV7-2,TRBJ1-5,CASSSQRVTNQPQHF
TRBV20-1,TRBJ1-6,CSASQDRALGSYNSPLHF
TRBV5-1,TRBJ2-5,CASSLVTAAQETQYF
TRBV7-9,TRBJ1-4,CASSSDRGFNEKLFF
TRBV20-1,TRBJ1-2,CSASLGTGPNYGYTF
TRBV11-2,TRBJ2-3,CASSFGSRTDTQYF
TRBV4-3,TRBJ1-1,CASSQDQIVGSEAFF
TRBV7-3,TRBJ2-1,CASSPSESWNEQFF
TRBV12-3/TRBV12-4,TRBJ2-7,CASSLKGYYEQYF
TRBV20-1,TRBJ2-1,CSARDWTPGAHEQFF
TRBV24-1,TRBJ2-3,CATSDWDSEGDTQYF
TRBV25-1,TRBJ2-3,CASSVRRQTDTQYF
TRBV29-1,TRBJ2-7,CSVGGDDRGPYEQYF
TRBV5-1,TRBJ1-5,CASSLGPGKQPQHF
TRBV20-1,TRBJ2-2,CSASGVDTGELFF
TRBV6-5,TRBJ2-3,CASSRTSGHTQYF
TRBV6-1,TRBJ1-6,CASSDLDGGPNSPLHF
TRBV9,TRBJ2-7,CASSVASGQAYEQYF
TRBV5-1,TRBJ2-3,CASSLVGRGPDTQYF
TRBV30,TRBJ2-1,CAWSRTSSYNEQFF
TRBV4-3,TRBJ1-5,CASSQVFSGQPDNQPQHF
TRBV11-1,TRBJ2-3,CASSLAGTSGEVYF
TRBV29-1,TRBJ2-7,CSVDGNKGYEQYF
TRBV5-1,TRBJ1-2,CASSLDRQYYGYTF
TRBV4-3,TRBJ1-4,CASSQEKDRGGEKLFF
TRBV6-2/TRBV6-3,TRBJ2-4,CASSYWDSKNIQYF
TRBV30,TRBJ1-2,CAWGPGQGWNYGYTF
TRBV14,TRBJ2-7,CASSSRDRGLYEQYF